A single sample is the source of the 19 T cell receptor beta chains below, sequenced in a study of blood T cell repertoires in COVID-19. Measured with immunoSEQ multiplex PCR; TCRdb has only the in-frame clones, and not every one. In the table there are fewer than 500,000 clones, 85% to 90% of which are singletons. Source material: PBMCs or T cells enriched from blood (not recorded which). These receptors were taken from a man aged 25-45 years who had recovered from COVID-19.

The DNA for the CDR3 is TGTGCCAGCAGTTACTGGCGGAAGACGAACACCGGGGAGCTGTTTTTT. Its protein is CASSYWRKTNTGELFF. The chain couples TRBV6-2 or TRBV6-3 to TRBJ2-2; the D is unclear. This CDR3 is built from 16 residues. V was cut by 1 base and J by 0 bases, with 9 bases left in between. Germline V gene sequence: CDR1 MNHEY, CDR2 SVGEGT.

This chain's CDR3 is CASSPGLNNSPLHF. The CDR3 DNA reads as TGTGCCAGCAGCCCGGGACTAAATAATTCACCCCTCCACTTT. This chain connects TRBV9 to TRBJ1-6; D may be TRBD1 (5 bases). CDR3 size: 14 residues. Germline CDR1 and CDR2: SGDLS and YYNGEE. Trimming removed 4 bases at V and 5 bases at J, with 10 bases between.

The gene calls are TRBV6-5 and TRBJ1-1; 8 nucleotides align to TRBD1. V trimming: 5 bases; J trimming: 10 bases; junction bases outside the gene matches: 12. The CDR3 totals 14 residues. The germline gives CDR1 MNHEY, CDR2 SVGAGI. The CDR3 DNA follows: TGTGCCAGCAGTCGGACGGGACAGGCAAGGGGAGCTTTCTTT. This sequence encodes CASSRTGQARGAFF.

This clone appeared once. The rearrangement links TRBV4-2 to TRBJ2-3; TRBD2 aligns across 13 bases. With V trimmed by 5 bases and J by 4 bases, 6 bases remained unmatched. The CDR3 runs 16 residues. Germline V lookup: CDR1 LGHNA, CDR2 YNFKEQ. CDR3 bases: TGTGCCAGCAGCTTCCGGACTAGCGGGAGTTCAGATACGCAGTATTTT. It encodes CASSFRTSGSSDTQYF.

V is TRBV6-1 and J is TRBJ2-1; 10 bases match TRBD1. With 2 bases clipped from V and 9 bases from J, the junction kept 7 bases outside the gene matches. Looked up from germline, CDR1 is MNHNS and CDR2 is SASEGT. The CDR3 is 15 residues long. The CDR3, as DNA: TGTGCCAGCAGTGAATCCGGGACAGGGGTTGGTGAGCAGTTCTTC. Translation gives CASSESGTGVGEQFF.

CDR3 residues: CASSPQGEKNTEAFF. DNA for the CDR3: TGTGCCAGCTCACCACAAGGGGAAAAGAACACTGAAGCTTTCTTT. V gene TRBV18 combines with J gene TRBJ1-1; TRBD1 is a possible D gene (5 bases). This CDR3 has 15 residues. The germline V and J ends were trimmed by 1 base and 1 base, with 10 bases remaining between them. The germline gives CDR1 KGHSH, CDR2 LQKENI.

The DNA for the CDR3 is TGTGCCAGCAGCGGTCCCTACGAGCAGTACTTC. The encoded protein is CASSGPYEQYF. The J gene is TRBJ2-7, the V gene TRBV12-3 or TRBV12-4; D not resolved. V gave up 6 bases and J gave up 2 bases, with 5 bases separating them. This CDR3 has 11 amino acids.

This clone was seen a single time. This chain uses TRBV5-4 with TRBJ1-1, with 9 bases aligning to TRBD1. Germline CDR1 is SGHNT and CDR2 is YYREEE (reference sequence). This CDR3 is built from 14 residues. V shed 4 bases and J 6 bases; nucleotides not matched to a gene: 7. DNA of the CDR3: TGTGCCAGCAGCCCAAGAGGGACAGGGTCTGAAGCTTTCTTT. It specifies CASSPRGTGSEAFF.

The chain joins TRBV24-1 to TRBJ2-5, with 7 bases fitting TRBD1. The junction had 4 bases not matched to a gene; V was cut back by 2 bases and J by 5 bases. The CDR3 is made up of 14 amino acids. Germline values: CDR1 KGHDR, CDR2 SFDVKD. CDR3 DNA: TGTGCCACCAGTGATTGGGTCAGGGGGGAGACCCAGTACTTC. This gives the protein CATSDWVRGETQYF.

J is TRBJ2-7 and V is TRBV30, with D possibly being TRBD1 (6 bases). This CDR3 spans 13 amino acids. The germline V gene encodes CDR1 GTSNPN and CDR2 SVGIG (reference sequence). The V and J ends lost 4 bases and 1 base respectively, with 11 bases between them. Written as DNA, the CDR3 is TGTGCCTGGACACCGACAGGATCCTACGAGCAGTACTTC. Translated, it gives CAWTPTGSYEQYF.

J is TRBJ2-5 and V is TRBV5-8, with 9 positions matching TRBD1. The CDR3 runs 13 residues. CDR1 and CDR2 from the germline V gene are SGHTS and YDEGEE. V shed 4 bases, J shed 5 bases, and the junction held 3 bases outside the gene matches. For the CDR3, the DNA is TGTGCCAGCAGCCGGGACAGGGTTGAGACCCAGTACTTC. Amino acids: CASSRDRVETQYF.

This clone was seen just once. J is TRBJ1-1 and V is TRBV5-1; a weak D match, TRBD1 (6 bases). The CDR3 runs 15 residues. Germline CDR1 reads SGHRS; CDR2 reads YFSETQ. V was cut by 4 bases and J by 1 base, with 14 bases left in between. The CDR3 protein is CASSGPQGRNTEAFF. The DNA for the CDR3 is TGCGCCAGCAGCGGGCCTCAGGGGAGGAACACTGAAGCTTTCTTT.

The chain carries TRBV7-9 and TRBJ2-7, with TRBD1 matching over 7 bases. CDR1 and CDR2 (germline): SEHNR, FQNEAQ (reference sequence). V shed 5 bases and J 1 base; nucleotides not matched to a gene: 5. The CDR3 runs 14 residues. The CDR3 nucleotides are TGTGCCAGCAGCCCGGGACAGAATTCCTACGAGCAGTACTTC. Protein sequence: CASSPGQNSYEQYF.

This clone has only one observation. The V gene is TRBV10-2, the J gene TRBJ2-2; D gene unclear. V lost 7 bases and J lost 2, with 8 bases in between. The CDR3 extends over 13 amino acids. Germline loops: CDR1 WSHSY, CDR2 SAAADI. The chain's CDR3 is CASTVYNTGELFF. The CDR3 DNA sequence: TGCGCCAGCACTGTGTATAACACCGGGGAGCTGTTTTTT.

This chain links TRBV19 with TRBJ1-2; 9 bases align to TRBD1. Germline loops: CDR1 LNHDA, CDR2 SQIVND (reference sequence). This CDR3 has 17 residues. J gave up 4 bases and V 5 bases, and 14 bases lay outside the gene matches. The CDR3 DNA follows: TGTGCCAGTAGTGTCGCACAAACAGGGGGCGCGGGCTATGGCTACACCTTC. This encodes CASSVAQTGGAGYGYTF.

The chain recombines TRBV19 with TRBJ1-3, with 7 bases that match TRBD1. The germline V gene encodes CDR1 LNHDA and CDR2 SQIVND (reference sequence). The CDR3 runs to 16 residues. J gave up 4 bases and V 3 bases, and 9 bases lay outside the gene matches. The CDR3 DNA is TGTGCCAGTAGTATTGGGACAGATATTCTAGGAAACACCATATATTTT. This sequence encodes CASSIGTDILGNTIYF.

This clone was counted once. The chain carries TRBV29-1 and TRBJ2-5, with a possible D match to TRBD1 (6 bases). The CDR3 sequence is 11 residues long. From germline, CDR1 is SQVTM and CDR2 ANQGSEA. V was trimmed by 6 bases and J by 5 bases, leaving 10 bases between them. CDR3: CSVRGWETQYF. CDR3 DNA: TGCAGCGTCAGGGGCTGGGAGACCCAGTACTTC.

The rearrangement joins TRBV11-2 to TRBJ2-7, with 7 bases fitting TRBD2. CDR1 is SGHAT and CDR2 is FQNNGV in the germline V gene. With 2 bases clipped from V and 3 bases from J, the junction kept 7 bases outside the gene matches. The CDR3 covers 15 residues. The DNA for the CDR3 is TGTGCCAGCAGCTTAAGCGGGGACCAATACTACGAGCAGTACTTC. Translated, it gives CASSLSGDQYYEQYF.

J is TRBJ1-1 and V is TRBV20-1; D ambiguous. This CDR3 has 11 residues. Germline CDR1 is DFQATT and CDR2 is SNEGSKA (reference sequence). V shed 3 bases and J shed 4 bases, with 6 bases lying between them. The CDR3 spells CSARVATEAFF. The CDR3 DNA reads TGCAGTGCTAGGGTGGCCACTGAAGCTTTCTTT.